Below are 28 T cell receptor beta chains sequenced from a single sample in a study of cytomegalovirus exposure and HLA in healthy donors. 60 Vbeta and 13 Jbeta primers were used in PCR. Only in-frame clones appear in the TCRdb table, and some are missing; sequencing was by immunoSEQ multiplex PCR. The sample shows about 110,000 clones, roughly three quarters of them seen only once. The sequenced sample consisted of PBMCs. The source of these receptors is a man between 35 and 55 years old in good health and CMV-seronegative.

The rearrangement joins TRBV19 to TRBJ2-5; the D is unclear. The J call may be mistaken, given a closer DNA end match to TRBJ2-7. CDR1 and CDR2 (germline): LNHDA, SQIVND (reference sequence). The CDR3 spans 14 residues. CDR3 loop: CASSLDRSSYEQYF. CDR3 DNA: TGTGCCAGTAGCCTAGATAGGAGCTCCTACGAGCAGTACTTC.

The gene calls are TRBV4-1 and TRBJ1-2; D is unclear. The CDR3 runs 16 residues. The germline V gene encodes CDR1 MGHRA and CDR2 YSYEKL. Trimming left V 6 bases short and J 0 bases short, with 17 bases between. The CDR3 nucleotides are TGCGCCAGCAGTCTCGACACAGCCAACCCTAACTATGGCTACACCTTC. It codes for CASSLDTANPNYGYTF.

This clone turned up a few times. V gene TRBV7-2 combines with J gene TRBJ2-7, with 9 bases aligning to TRBD2. V shed 6 bases, J shed 6 bases, and the junction held 12 bases outside the gene matches. This CDR3 is built from 15 residues. Looked up from germline, CDR1 is SGHTA and CDR2 is FQGNSA. DNA of the CDR3: TGTGCCAGCAGTGACCCAGGGCGGGGGGGCCCCGAGCAGTACTTC. The encoded protein is CASSDPGRGGPEQYF.

The gene calls are TRBV25-1 and TRBJ1-1, with D tentatively TRBD1 (5 bases). The CDR3 runs to 14 residues. Deletions cut 1 base from V and 5 bases from J, with 11 bases between. Germline V gene lookup returns CDR1 MGHDK and CDR2 SYGVNS. Here the CDR3 reads CASSELGTWTEAFF. The CDR3 DNA is TGTGCCAGCAGTGAATTAGGGACTTGGACTGAAGCTTTCTTT.

The rearrangement links TRBV6-4 to TRBJ2-1; D possibly corresponds to TRBD1 (5 bases). V lost 7 bases and J lost 4, with 23 bases in between. The CDR3 length is 17 residues. In germline, CDR1 is MRHNA, CDR2 SNTAGT. Here the CDR3 reads CASTSRQIRATYNEQFF. DNA of the CDR3: TGTGCCAGCACATCGCGACAGATTCGGGCCACATACAATGAGCAGTTCTTC.

The chain employs TRBV27 and TRBJ2-7; the D gene is possibly TRBD1 (6 bases). Germline CDR1 MNHEY, CDR2 SMNVEV (reference sequence). This CDR3 has 14 residues. Deletions cut 1 base from V and 2 bases from J, with 9 bases between. CDR3 nucleotide sequence: TGTGCCAGCAGTTTATTACAGGGCCCCTACGAGCAGTACTTC. It codes for CASSLLQGPYEQYF.

For the CDR3, the DNA is TGTGCCAGTAGTGTCGACAGGAACACTGAAGCTTTCTTT. Its protein is CASSVDRNTEAFF. The V gene is TRBV19, the J gene TRBJ1-1; D is perhaps TRBD1 (5 bases). Germline V gene sequence: CDR1 LNHDA, CDR2 SQIVND (reference sequence). The CDR3 contains 13 residues. Deletions cut 5 bases from V and 1 base from J, with 8 bases between. The complete variable domain, with remaining parts taken from reference TRBV19 and TRBJ1-1, reads DGGITQSPKYLFRKEGQNVTLSCEQNLNHDAMYWYRQDPGQGLRLIYYSQIVNDFQKGDIAEGYSVSREKKESFPLTVTSAQKNPTAFYLCASSVDRNTEAFFGQGTRLTVV.

This chain joins TRBV18 and TRBJ1-5; possible D gene TRBD1, 6 bases. CDR1 KGHSH and CDR2 LQKENI come from the germline V gene. Trimming pared 3 bases from V and 2 bases from J, leaving 17 bases between. The CDR3 is 17 amino acids. This CDR3 is CASSPETGKSGNQPQHF. In nucleotides, the CDR3 is TGTGCCAGCTCACCCGAAACAGGGAAAAGCGGCAATCAGCCCCAGCATTTT.

The V call is TRBV4-2, the J call TRBJ1-5; 10 nucleotides match TRBD1. With V trimmed by 4 bases and J by 4 bases, 13 bases remained unmatched. Germline CDR1 LGHNA, CDR2 YNFKEQ. The length of the CDR3 is 18 residues. The CDR3 reads CASSPLADRGQGNQPQHF. CDR3 coding DNA: TGTGCCAGCAGCCCCTTGGCTGACAGGGGGCAAGGGAATCAGCCCCAGCATTTT.

The rearrangement links TRBV7-6 to TRBJ2-7, with D possibly matching TRBD1 (6 bases). Trimming left V 4 bases short and J 2 bases short, with 9 bases between. From germline, CDR1 is SGHVS and CDR2 FNYEAQ. There are 13 residues in the CDR3. The CDR3 protein is CASSSGVTYEQYF. DNA of the CDR3: TGTGCCAGCAGCTCAGGGGTTACCTACGAGCAGTACTTC.

A few counts support this clone. The rearrangement links TRBV6-5 to TRBJ1-2, with D possibly being TRBD1 (6 bases). The CDR3 length is 15 residues. V lost 4 bases and J 4 bases, leaving 16 bases between the germline ends. The germline V gene has CDR1 MNHEY and CDR2 SVGAGI. This CDR3 is CASSSPDRGFYGYTF. The CDR3 DNA sequence: TGTGCCAGCAGTTCGCCGGACAGAGGATTCTATGGCTACACCTTC.

V usage is TRBV2 and J usage is TRBJ1-1; D is uncertain. Trimming left V 2 bases short and J 1 base short, with 5 bases between. CDR1 SNHLY and CDR2 FYNNEI come from the germline V gene. This CDR3 comprises 13 residues. The CDR3 spells CASSEQKNTEAFF. CDR3 nucleotides: TGTGCCAGCAGTGAACAGAAGAACACTGAAGCTTTCTTT. The full variable domain, completed using reference TRBV2 and TRBJ1-1, is EPEVTQTPSHQVTQMGQEVILRCVPISNHLYFYWYRQILGQKVEFLVSFYNNEISEKSEIFDDQFSVERPDGSNFTLKIRSTKLEDSAMYFCASSEQKNTEAFFGQGTRLTVV.

V usage is TRBV27 and J usage is TRBJ2-7; unclear D gene. In germline, CDR1 is MNHEY, CDR2 SMNVEV (reference sequence). V lost 7 bases, J lost 6 bases, and 16 bases lay in between. This CDR3 contains 13 residues. The CDR3 protein is CASMAFVAAEQYF. The CDR3 DNA reads TGTGCCAGCATGGCTTTCGTAGCTGCCGAGCAGTACTTC.

The chain uses TRBV30 and TRBJ2-2, with a possible D match to TRBD1 (5 bases). Germline values: CDR1 GTSNPN, CDR2 SVGIG (reference sequence). Trimming cost V 6 bases and J 6 bases, with 17 bases left between them. The CDR3 is made up of 14 amino acids. DNA of the CDR3: TGTGCCTGCACAGGTACTCCCTTTGCCGGGGAGCTGTTTTTT. Translated, it gives CACTGTPFAGELFF.

The CDR3 reads CASSRAGTGESPLHF. In nucleotides, the CDR3 is TGTGCCAGTAGTAGGGCGGGGACAGGGGAGTCACCCCTCCACTTT. J is TRBJ1-6 and V is TRBV19; TRBD1 matches 10 bases. CDR1 is LNHDA and CDR2 is SQIVND in the germline V gene (reference sequence). This CDR3 spans 15 amino acids. With 4 bases clipped from V and 10 bases from J, the junction kept 7 bases outside the gene matches. Complete variable domain (other parts from reference TRBV19 and TRBJ1-6): DGGITQSPKYLFRKEGQNVTLSCEQNLNHDAMYWYRQDPGQGLRLIYYSQIVNDFQKGDIAEGYSVSREKKESFPLTVTSAQKNPTAFYLCASSRAGTGESPLHFGNGTRLTVT.

The V gene is TRBV7-6, the J gene TRBJ1-5; D is possibly TRBD1 (5 bases). Germline assignment: CDR1 SGHVS and CDR2 FNYEAQ. V shed 2 bases and J shed 6 bases, with 8 bases lying between them. The CDR3 has 13 residues. The CDR3 is CASSLTGSQPQHF. The CDR3 DNA is TGTGCCAGCAGCTTAACAGGCAGTCAGCCCCAGCATTTT.

The chain combines TRBV15 with TRBJ1-5; 8 bases agree with TRBD1. Germline V gene lookup returns CDR1 LNHNV and CDR2 YYDKDF (reference sequence). The CDR3 runs 14 residues. J was trimmed by 2 bases and V by 3 bases; bases with no gene match: 0. The CDR3 region is CATSRDRGNQPQHF. The CDR3 region has the DNA TGTGCCACCAGCAGGGACAGGGGCAATCAGCCCCAGCATTTT.

As concerns this clone: The junction shows a germline mismatch at one end, possibly a read error. The chain employs TRBV7-9 and TRBJ1-2; weak D call: TRBD1 (5 bases). Germline V CDR1 and CDR2: SEHNR, FQNEAQ (reference sequence). The CDR3 runs to 14 residues. The CDR3 protein is CSSSLVGGDYGYTF. DNA for the CDR3: TGTTCCAGCAGCTTAGTCGGGGGAGACTATGGCTACACCTTC.

This clone was counted ten times or more. The V and J genes are TRBV7-9 and TRBJ2-1, with 9 bases fitting TRBD2. This CDR3 spans 14 amino acids. Germline CDR1 SEHNR, CDR2 FQNEAQ (reference sequence). Germline trimming cut 1 base from V and 7 bases from J; bases unmatched to any gene: 2. The CDR3: CASSLGGGANEQFF. CDR3 nucleotide sequence: TGTGCCAGCAGCTTAGGCGGGGGGGCGAATGAGCAGTTCTTC.

The chain's CDR3 is CSVEVDRDSNQPQHF. For the CDR3, the DNA is TGCAGCGTTGAGGTCGACAGGGATAGCAATCAGCCCCAGCATTTT. This chain uses TRBV29-1 with TRBJ1-5; 7 bases map to TRBD1. CDR3 size: 15 residues. CDR1 and CDR2 from the germline V gene are SQVTM and ANQGSEA. J was trimmed by 0 bases and V by 3 bases; bases with no gene match: 5. The full variable domain, completed using reference TRBV29-1 and TRBJ1-5, is SAVISQKPSRDICQRGTSLTIQCQVDSQVTMMFWYRQQPGQSLTLIATANQGSEATYESGFVIDKFPISRPNLTFSTLTVSNMSPEDSSIYLCSVEVDRDSNQPQHFGDGTRLSIL.

This chain uses TRBV5-6 with TRBJ1-1; D not certain. CDR3 length: 13 amino acids. V dropped 2 bases and J dropped 1 base, with 6 bases sitting between them. Germline values: CDR1 SGHDT, CDR2 YYEEEE. CDR3 protein: CASSLLQNTEAFF. CDR3 coding DNA: TGTGCCAGCAGCTTACTACAGAACACTGAAGCTTTCTTT.

The rearrangement uses TRBV7-9 and TRBJ1-4, with TRBD1 as a possible D gene (5 bases). The CDR3 totals 16 residues. Germline-derived CDR1 and CDR2 are SEHNR and FQNEAQ (reference sequence). The V end lost 4 bases, the J end lost 0 bases, and 12 bases lay between the germline ends. CDR3 nucleotide sequence: TGTGCCAGCAGCTCCCTTGCAGGGCCAACTAATGAAAAACTGTTTTTT. Translation gives CASSSLAGPTNEKLFF.

The chain joins TRBV18 to TRBJ2-1, with TRBD2 as a possible D gene (6 bases). Germline loops: CDR1 KGHSH, CDR2 LQKENI. Trimming cost V 6 bases and J 4 bases, with 16 bases left between them. CDR3 length equals 15 residues. CDR3: CASSPGRAGYNEQFF. DNA for the CDR3: TGTGCCAGCTCCCCGGGGCGGGCGGGATACAATGAGCAGTTCTTC.

CDR3 loop: CASSGTSTVQTQYF. As DNA, the CDR3 is TGTGCCAGCAGTGGGACATCCACCGTACAGACCCAGTACTTC. The rearrangement links TRBV2 to TRBJ2-5; tentatively, D is TRBD1 (5 bases). This CDR3 is built from 14 residues. The V gene lost 4 bases and the J gene lost 6 bases, with 15 bases spanning the gap. Germline V CDR1 and CDR2: SNHLY, FYNNEI.

The chain has TRBV10-3 and TRBJ2-5; 9 positions agree with TRBD2. The length of the CDR3 is 15 residues. Germline trimming cut 6 bases from V and 3 bases from J; bases unmatched to any gene: 8. Germline lookup yields CDR1 ENHRY and CDR2 SYGVKD. The CDR3 DNA is TGTGCCATCAGCCCCGGACTAGCGTTGGAAGAGACCCAGTACTTC. Its translation is CAISPGLALEETQYF.

This clone was seen only once. This chain uses TRBV4-1 with TRBJ2-7; TRBD2 might be the D (5 bases). The CDR3 covers 13 residues. Per the germline V gene, CDR1 is MGHRA and CDR2 is YSYEKL. V lost 0 bases and J 3 bases, leaving 6 bases between the germline ends. The CDR3 DNA follows: TGCGCCAGCAGCCAAGAGAGCGGCTACGAGCAGTACTTC. Its protein is CASSQESGYEQYF.

This chain joins TRBV7-2 and TRBJ2-7; TRBD2 matches at 16 bases. This CDR3 contains 18 residues. CDR1 is SGHTA, CDR2 FQGNSA, per germline. V lost 2 bases and J lost 3; bases outside the gene matches: 7. CDR3 bases: TGTGCCAGCAGCTTAATATCGGGACTAGCGGGGGGGCTCTACGAGCAGTACTTC. This gives the protein CASSLISGLAGGLYEQYF.

The chain carries TRBV13 and TRBJ1-1, with 9 bases that match TRBD1. CDR3 length equals 14 residues. The germline V gene encodes CDR1 PRHDT and CDR2 FYEKMQ (reference sequence). V gave up 4 bases and J gave up 4 bases; unmatched junction bases: 4. The CDR3 sequence is CASSSTGGGTEAFF. The CDR3, as DNA: TGTGCCAGCAGCTCGACAGGGGGAGGCACTGAAGCTTTCTTT.